A selection of T cell receptor beta chains follows, all from one sample in a study of blood T cell repertoires in COVID-19. The protocol was immunoSEQ multiplex PCR, while the TCRdb copy is restricted to in-frame clones and leaves out a portion. The table lists about 120,000 clones, around 81% of them singletons. The sequencing input was peripheral blood. The receptors come from a man aged 65-85 years with acute or convalescent COVID-19. Each CDR3 is given with its conserved first and last residue. D genes are given only for firm matches. Only part of the rows carry a size: once, few, many, or a class if the clone is expanded.

size: -
V: TRBV5-1
J: TRBJ2-5
D: TRBD1
DNA: TGCGCCAGCAGCCGGGGACAGTTCGAGACCCAGTACTTC
CDR3: CASSRGQFETQYF

size: -
V: TRBV11-2
J: TRBJ1-2
D: TRBD1
DNA: TGTGCCAGCAGCCCCAGGACAGGGAATTCTGTCCTTTATGGCTACACCTTC
CDR3: CASSPRTGNSVLYGYTF

size: -
V: TRBV27
J: TRBJ2-7
D: -
DNA: TGTGCCAGCAGTTTCATCCCGGACAGTACCTACGAGCAGTACTTC
CDR3: CASSFIPDSTYEQYF

size: -
V: TRBV6-2/TRBV6-3
J: TRBJ1-4
D: TRBD1
DNA: TGTGCCAGCAGCACCGTGTGGGGACAGGAACTGTTTTTT
CDR3: CASSTVWGQELFF

size: -
V: TRBV11-2
J: TRBJ2-2
D: TRBD1
DNA: TGTGCCAGCAGCGGCCGGGACAGGAGGAACACCGGGGAGCTGTTTTTT
CDR3: CASSGRDRRNTGELFF

size: -
V: TRBV6-2/TRBV6-3
J: TRBJ2-1
D: TRBD2
DNA: TGTGCCAGCAGTTACTTCCGGACTAGCACTAAGGGCATAAATGAGCAGTTCTTC
CDR3: CASSYFRTSTKGINEQFF

size: -
V: TRBV11-2
J: TRBJ2-2
D: -
DNA: TGTGCCAGCAGTCAGTCCGGGGTCTTGACCGGGGAGCTGTTTTTT
CDR3: CASSQSGVLTGELFF

size: -
V: TRBV27
J: TRBJ1-1
D: -
DNA: TGTGCCAGCAGTTTATCCGCCGCAGGGTGGGACACTGAAGCTTTCTTT
CDR3: CASSLSAAGWDTEAFF

size: -
V: TRBV24-1
J: TRBJ2-2
D: -
DNA: TGTGCCACCAGTGATTCGAGGCTGGGGAACACCGGGGAGCTGTTTTTT
CDR3: CATSDSRLGNTGELFF

size: -
V: TRBV2
J: TRBJ1-5
D: TRBD1
DNA: TGTGCCAGCAGTGATCTCCCCGGACAGGGGAATCAGCCCCAGCATTTT
CDR3: CASSDLPGQGNQPQHF

size: once
V: TRBV3-1/TRBV3-2
J: TRBJ1-1
D: -
DNA: TGTGCCAGCAGCCAGTTTCCGGCAGGGGAGAACACTGAAGCTTTCTTT
CDR3: CASSQFPAGENTEAFF

size: -
V: TRBV11-3
J: TRBJ2-3
D: TRBD2
DNA: TGTGCCAGCAAATTCGAACAGCGGGGGGCAGATACGCAGTATTTT
CDR3: CASKFEQRGADTQYF

size: -
V: TRBV10-1
J: TRBJ2-1
D: TRBD1
DNA: TGCGCCAGCAGTGAGACAGGGGCCAATGAGCAGTTCTTC
CDR3: CASSETGANEQFF

size: -
V: TRBV29-1
J: TRBJ1-5
D: -
DNA: TGCAGCATCTCCCAGTATGGGGGGGATCAGCCCCAGCATTTT
CDR3: CSISQYGGDQPQHF

size: -
V: TRBV18
J: TRBJ1-3
D: TRBD1
DNA: TGTGCCAGCTCAAGCGACAGGGGCCCTGGAAACACCATATATTTT
CDR3: CASSSDRGPGNTIYF

size: -
V: TRBV9
J: TRBJ2-1
D: TRBD2
DNA: TGTGCCAGCAGCGTAGGGGAAGCGGGGGGGCCAGACAATGAGCAGTTCTTC
CDR3: CASSVGEAGGPDNEQFF

size: -
V: TRBV2
J: TRBJ2-1
D: TRBD2
DNA: TGTGCCAGCAGTATCGAGCGGGGCTCCTACAATGAGCAGTTCTTC
CDR3: CASSIERGSYNEQFF

size: -
V: TRBV11-1
J: TRBJ1-2
D: TRBD1
DNA: TGTGCCAGCAGCGCCCGGACAGGGGTCTATGGCTACACCTTC
CDR3: CASSARTGVYGYTF

size: -
V: TRBV7-3
J: TRBJ2-7
D: -
DNA: TGTGCCAGCAGCCCTTCTTGGAGGGACGAGCAGTACTTC
CDR3: CASSPSWRDEQYF

size: -
V: TRBV5-8
J: TRBJ1-6
D: -
DNA: TGTGCCAGCAGCTTCCCAGGAACTGTTAATTCACCCCTCCACTTT
CDR3: CASSFPGTVNSPLHF

size: -
V: TRBV3-1/TRBV3-2
J: TRBJ2-2
D: -
DNA: TGTGCCAGCAGCCATCTAGCCCCCACCGGGGAGCTGTTTTTT
CDR3: CASSHLAPTGELFF

size: many
V: TRBV12-5
J: TRBJ2-1
D: TRBD1
DNA: TGTGCTAGTGGTTTGGTCCCTTACCAGGGACAGGGGAGGAATGAGCAGTTCTTC
CDR3: CASGLVPYQGQGRNEQFF

size: -
V: TRBV5-1
J: TRBJ2-7
D: TRBD1
DNA: TGCGCCAGCAGCCTCGCCGGGACAGGAGTAACCTACGAGCAGTACTTC
CDR3: CASSLAGTGVTYEQYF

size: few
V: TRBV5-1
J: TRBJ2-5
D: TRBD2
DNA: TGCGCCAGCAGCTCCAAACCATGGGGGACTAGGATCCAAGAGACCCAGTACTTC
CDR3: CASSSKPWGTRIQETQYF

size: -
V: TRBV5-1
J: TRBJ2-1
D: TRBD2
DNA: TGCGCCAGCAGCTTTTACGCTAGCGGGGGGGCCGGCAATGAGCAGTTCTTC
CDR3: CASSFYASGGAGNEQFF

size: -
V: TRBV3-1/TRBV3-2
J: TRBJ1-5
D: TRBD1
DNA: TGTGCCAGCAGCCAAAATGGACAGGTCAATCAGCCCCAGCATTTT
CDR3: CASSQNGQVNQPQHF

size: -
V: TRBV10-3
J: TRBJ1-1
D: TRBD1
DNA: TGTGCCATCAGCGCCGGACAGGGGAGGACTGAAGCTTTCTTT
CDR3: CAISAGQGRTEAFF

size: few
V: TRBV19
J: TRBJ1-6
D: -
DNA: TGTGCCAGTAGTATAGGAGGCCGTTCGGGTTCACCCCTCCACTTT
CDR3: CASSIGGRSGSPLHF

size: once
V: TRBV3-1/TRBV3-2
J: TRBJ2-7
D: TRBD2
DNA: TGTGCCAGCAGCCACCTGGGACTAGCGGGGGCAGGGGGCGAGCAGTACTTC
CDR3: CASSHLGLAGAGGEQYF

size: -
V: TRBV3-1/TRBV3-2
J: TRBJ1-2
D: -
DNA: TGTGCCAGCAGCCAAGTTGATAGAGTAGACTATGGCTACACCTTC
CDR3: CASSQVDRVDYGYTF

size: -
V: TRBV11-2
J: TRBJ2-1
D: TRBD2
DNA: TGTGCCAGCAGCTTATATGCGGGGGCCTACAATGAGCAGTTCTTC
CDR3: CASSLYAGAYNEQFF

size: -
V: TRBV12-3/TRBV12-4
J: TRBJ2-3
D: -
DNA: TGTGCCAGCAGTACCAGTGGTACGCAGTATTTT
CDR3: CASSTSGTQYF

size: -
V: TRBV4-3
J: TRBJ1-1
D: TRBD1
DNA: TGCGCCAGCAGCCAAGATCAAGGGACAGGGGGCACTGAAGCTTTCTTT
CDR3: CASSQDQGTGGTEAFF

size: -
V: TRBV6-1
J: TRBJ1-4
D: -
DNA: TGTGCCAGCAACAGGGAGGGTCTAGATCGTGAAAAACTGTTTTTT
CDR3: CASNREGLDREKLFF

size: few
V: TRBV6-2/TRBV6-3
J: TRBJ1-2
D: -
DNA: TGTGCCAGCACTTACGGGACAATGGGGTATGGCTACACCTTC
CDR3: CASTYGTMGYGYTF

size: -
V: TRBV10-3
J: TRBJ2-5
D: TRBD1
DNA: TGTGCCACTGGACAGGGGGCGGCAGGAGAGACCCAGTACTTC
CDR3: CATGQGAAGETQYF

size: -
V: TRBV18
J: TRBJ1-6
D: TRBD1
DNA: TGTGCCAGCTCACTAGAACCGGGACAGGGGGCTCGGTCACCCCTCCACTTT
CDR3: CASSLEPGQGARSPLHF

size: -
V: TRBV5-4
J: TRBJ1-3
D: -
DNA: TGTGCCAGCAGCTTGGATGGTACAGGCACCAACTCTGGAAACACCATATATTTT
CDR3: CASSLDGTGTNSGNTIYF

size: -
V: TRBV5-1
J: TRBJ1-1
D: TRBD1
DNA: TGCGCCAGCACTCTGTGGGGACAGGGGACCACTGAAGCTTTCTTT
CDR3: CASTLWGQGTTEAFF

size: -
V: TRBV5-1
J: TRBJ2-1
D: TRBD1
DNA: TGCGCCAGCAGCTTAGAGGGGGCACCGACGAATGAGCAGTTCTTC
CDR3: CASSLEGAPTNEQFF

size: -
V: TRBV18
J: TRBJ2-2
D: TRBD1
DNA: TGTGCCAGCTCGCTAGGACAGGGGGGAACCGGGGAGCTGTTTTTT
CDR3: CASSLGQGGTGELFF

size: -
V: TRBV6-2/TRBV6-3
J: TRBJ1-2
D: -
DNA: TGTGCCAGCAGTTACTCGAGGGCAGGGGCCTTGGGCTACACCTTC
CDR3: CASSYSRAGALGYTF